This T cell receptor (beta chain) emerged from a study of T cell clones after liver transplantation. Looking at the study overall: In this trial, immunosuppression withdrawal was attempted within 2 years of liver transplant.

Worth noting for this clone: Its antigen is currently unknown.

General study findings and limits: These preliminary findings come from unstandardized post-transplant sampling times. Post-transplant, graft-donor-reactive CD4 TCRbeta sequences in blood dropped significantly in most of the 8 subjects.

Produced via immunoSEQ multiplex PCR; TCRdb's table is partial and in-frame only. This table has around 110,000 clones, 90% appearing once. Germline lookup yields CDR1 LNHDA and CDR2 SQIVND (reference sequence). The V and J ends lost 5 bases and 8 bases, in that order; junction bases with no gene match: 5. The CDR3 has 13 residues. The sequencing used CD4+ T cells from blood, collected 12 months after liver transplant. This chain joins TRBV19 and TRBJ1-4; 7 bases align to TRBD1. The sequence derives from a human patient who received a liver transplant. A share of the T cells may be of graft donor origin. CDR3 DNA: TGTGCCAGTAGTGACGTGGACAGGGAAAAACTGTTTTTT. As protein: CASSDVDREKLFF. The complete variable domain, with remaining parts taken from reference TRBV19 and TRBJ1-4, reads DGGITQSPKYLFRKEGQNVTLSCEQNLNHDAMYWYRQDPGQGLRLIYYSQIVNDFQKGDIAEGYSVSREKKESFPLTVTSAQKNPTAFYLCASSDVDREKLFFGSGTQLSVL.